These 25 T cell receptor beta chains originate from one sample sequenced in a study of shared clonotypes between healthy human individuals. Some clones are missing from TCRdb's copy, which holds only in-frame ones; the method was immunoSEQ multiplex PCR. The table records 2.3 million or so clones, 90% to 95% of them present only once. The material sequenced was naive CD4+ T cells from PBMCs. Subset here: CD45RA+ positively selected. These receptors were collected from a man aged 18 to 29 in good health. Some clones in this sample may be carry-over from other donors' samples.

This chain links TRBV10-3 with TRBJ1-5; 8 nucleotides agree with TRBD1. V trimming: 10 bases; J trimming: 5 bases; junction bases outside the gene matches: 10. In germline, CDR1 is ENHRY, CDR2 SYGVKD. This CDR3 spans 14 amino acids. The chain's CDR3 is CATSGQATDQPQHF. Here the CDR3 DNA reads TGTGCCACCTCGGGACAGGCGACAGATCAGCCCCAGCATTTT.

This chain connects TRBV28 to TRBJ2-1; the match to TRBD2 covers 10 bases. Per germline, CDR1 MDHEN and CDR2 SYDVKM. CDR3 length equals 16 residues. Unmatched junction bases numbered 16, after V lost 9 bases and J lost 8 bases. The CDR3 DNA reads as TGTGCCAGACTTCGGGCGCTAGCGGGAGAATGGGATGAGCAGTTCTTC. Amino acids: CARLRALAGEWDEQFF.

This chain uses TRBV6-5 with TRBJ1-2; D might be TRBD1 (5 bases). Between the trimmed V and J ends, which lost 0 bases and 4 bases, there was a span of 15 bases. Germline CDR1 MNHEY, CDR2 SVGAGI. CDR3 length: 16 residues. The chain's CDR3 is CASSYSQGQGGYGYTF. Written as DNA, the CDR3 is TGTGCCAGCAGTTACTCGCAAGGGCAGGGTGGCTATGGCTACACCTTC.

This chain uses TRBV5-1 with TRBJ2-4; D perhaps matches TRBD2 (6 bases). This CDR3 is 14 amino acids long. Germline V gene data show CDR1 as SGHRS and CDR2 as YFSETQ. V lost 0 bases and J lost 8, with 12 bases in between. The CDR3 sequence: CASSLAHGEDIQYF. The CDR3 nucleotides are TGCGCCAGCAGCTTGGCACACGGGGAGGACATTCAGTACTTC.

The chain employs TRBV11-2 and TRBJ2-7; the match to TRBD1 covers 7 bases. Trimming cost V 6 bases and J 2 bases; bases outside gene matches: 7. CDR1 is SGHAT, CDR2 FQNNGV, per germline. The CDR3 is 14 amino acids. CDR3 bases: TGTGCCAGCAGGCCCGGGACAGACCCCTACGAGCAGTACTTC. It yields the protein CASRPGTDPYEQYF.

The chain links TRBV7-2 to TRBJ1-1; possibly TRBD1 for D (5 bases). V was shortened by 0 bases and J by 0 bases, with 11 bases between the two germline ends. Germline loops: CDR1 SGHTA, CDR2 FQGNSA. The CDR3 runs to 16 residues. The CDR3 here is CASSLAAGPMNTEAFF. CDR3 bases: TGTGCCAGCAGCTTAGCAGCAGGGCCGATGAACACTGAAGCTTTCTTT.

The chain links TRBV10-3 to TRBJ1-1; D is uncertain. CDR3 length equals 13 residues. V lost 5 bases and J lost 10, with 17 bases in between. Germline lookup yields CDR1 ENHRY and CDR2 SYGVKD. CDR3 DNA sequence: TGTGCCATCAGTCTCTCAACTTTTGAGAGAGCTTTCTTT. As protein: CAISLSTFERAFF.

The chain recombines TRBV11-2 with TRBJ2-3; 9 nucleotides match TRBD1. The ends lost 1 base at V and 9 bases at J; junction bases unmatched: 11. Germline CDR1 SGHAT, CDR2 FQNNGV. This CDR3 contains 16 residues. In DNA, the CDR3 is TGTGCCAGCAGCTTAGTGAGGGACAGGGATCCCTCAACGCAGTATTTT. Translation: CASSLVRDRDPSTQYF.

This clone was counted a few times. The rearrangement joins TRBV6-5 to TRBJ1-1; no clear D. CDR1 is MNHEY, CDR2 SVGAGI, per germline. The CDR3 runs to 13 residues. Trimming left V 6 bases short and J 0 bases short, with 8 bases between. CDR3 nucleotides: TGTGCCAGCAGCGTGACCATGAACACTGAAGCTTTCTTT. Amino acids: CASSVTMNTEAFF.

The chain couples TRBV2 to TRBJ1-2, with 8 bases matching TRBD1. This CDR3 has 15 amino acids. Trimming removed 8 bases from V and 0 bases from J; junction bases left unmatched: 8. The germline CDR1 and CDR2 sequences are SNHLY and FYNNEI. CDR3 amino acids: CASRDRHIPNYGYTF. Here the CDR3 DNA reads TGTGCCAGCCGGGACAGGCATATCCCTAACTATGGCTACACCTTC. The whole variable domain, remainder taken from reference TRBV2 and TRBJ1-2, is EPEVTQTPSHQVTQMGQEVILRCVPISNHLYFYWYRQILGQKVEFLVSFYNNEISEKSEIFDDQFSVERPDGSNFTLKIRSTKLEDSAMYFCASRDRHIPNYGYTFGSGTRLTVV.

This clone was observed once. The chain is built from TRBV5-4 and TRBJ2-2; TRBD2 matches at 7 bases. The CDR3 is made up of 16 amino acids. With V trimmed by 0 bases and J by 2 bases, 4 bases remained unmatched. Looked up from germline, CDR1 is SGHNT and CDR2 is YYREEE (reference sequence). The CDR3 DNA is TGTGCCAGCAGCTTGGGCGGGGGAGGTAACACCGGGGAGCTGTTTTTT. Protein sequence: CASSLGGGGNTGELFF.

The sample holds a few counts of this clone. Other nucleotide sequences from this sample produce the same CDR3. V and J are TRBV7-2 and TRBJ2-1; D ambiguous. From germline, CDR1 is SGHTA and CDR2 FQGNSA. The CDR3 is 13 amino acids. Trimming removed 1 base at V and 3 bases at J, with 4 bases between. The CDR3 DNA reads as TGTGCCAGCAGCTTAGTTGGCTACAATGAGCAGTTCTTC. This translates into CASSLVGYNEQFF.

This clone appeared once. The chain couples TRBV30 to TRBJ2-2, with D hard to call. The CDR3 totals 17 residues. V was clipped by 4 bases and J by 5 bases, with 23 bases between them. Germline V lookup: CDR1 GTSNPN, CDR2 SVGIG (reference sequence). The CDR3 sequence: CAWTLGWVIPGTGELFF. CDR3 in DNA: TGTGCCTGGACCCTCGGATGGGTGATCCCTGGGACCGGGGAGCTGTTTTTT. Using reference TRBV30 and TRBJ2-2 for the parts outside the CDR3, the full variable domain is SQTIHQWPATLVQPVGSPLSLECTVEGTSNPNLYWYRQAAGRGLQLLFYSVGIGQISSEVPQNLSASRPQDRQFILSSKKLLLSDSGFYLCAWTLGWVIPGTGELFFGEGSRLTVL.

The chain uses TRBV5-1 and TRBJ1-4, with TRBD1 matching over 9 bases. With 4 bases clipped from V and 6 bases from J, the junction kept 4 bases outside the gene matches. Germline V gives CDR1 SGHRS, CDR2 YFSETQ. The CDR3 is made up of 14 amino acids. The CDR3 is CASSAGDRDEKLFF. CDR3 coding DNA: TGCGCCAGCAGCGCGGGGGACAGGGATGAAAAACTGTTTTTT.

The V call is TRBV15, the J call TRBJ1-2; the D is unclear. The CDR3 is made up of 12 amino acids. Germline V gene sequence: CDR1 LNHNV, CDR2 YYDKDF (reference sequence). Trimming cost V 0 bases and J 7 bases, with 6 bases left between them. CDR3 nucleotides: TGTGCCACCAGCAGAGAAGCAGGTGGCTACACCTTC. This encodes CATSREAGGYTF.

The rearrangement uses TRBV27 and TRBJ1-2; no clear D. This CDR3 spans 15 amino acids. Trimming took off 1 base at V and 8 bases at J, with 17 bases between the two ends. Germline lookup yields CDR1 MNHEY and CDR2 SMNVEV (reference sequence). In DNA, the CDR3 is TGTGCCAGCAGTTTATACCGACGGTCGCCATCCGGCTACACCTTC. Protein: CASSLYRRSPSGYTF.

This rearrangement joins TRBV30 to TRBJ2-1; perhaps TRBD2 as D (5 bases). Germline lookup yields CDR1 GTSNPN and CDR2 SVGIG (reference sequence). Trimming removed 0 bases at V and 9 bases at J, with 12 bases between. This CDR3 contains 13 residues. The CDR3 nucleotides are TGTGCCTGGAGTGTAAGTAGCGTTGGTGAGCAGTTCTTC. Its protein is CAWSVSSVGEQFF.

This chain joins TRBV7-9 and TRBJ1-1, with D tentatively TRBD1 (5 bases). The germline CDR1 and CDR2 sequences are SEHNR and FQNEAQ (reference sequence). Trimming cost V 2 bases and J 5 bases, with 15 bases left between them. The CDR3 covers 15 residues. Here the CDR3 reads CASSLPGFWGTEAFF. The CDR3 DNA sequence: TGTGCCAGCAGCTTACCGGGCTTTTGGGGGACTGAAGCTTTCTTT.

With respect to this clone: Other nucleotide sequences in the sample specify the same CDR3. The chain uses TRBV5-1 and TRBJ1-5, with 9 bases aligning to TRBD1. Germline V gene lookup returns CDR1 SGHRS and CDR2 YFSETQ. J gave up 7 bases and V 4 bases, and 3 bases lay outside the gene matches. CDR3 length equals 13 residues. This CDR3 reads CASSPGQGQPQHF. The DNA for the CDR3 is TGCGCCAGCAGCCCGGGACAGGGACAGCCCCAGCATTTT.

The gene calls are TRBV10-3 and TRBJ1-5; the match to TRBD1 covers 7 bases. This CDR3 has 14 amino acids. Germline-derived CDR1 and CDR2 are ENHRY and SYGVKD. V trimming: 10 bases; J trimming: 6 bases; junction bases outside the gene matches: 12. The CDR3 coding sequence is TGTGCCACTGACAGGGAAAGGGCCAGTCAGCCCCAGCATTTT. Translating gives CATDRERASQPQHF.

The chain joins TRBV28 to TRBJ1-2; 9 nucleotides agree with TRBD1. The CDR3 runs to 13 residues. Looked up from germline, CDR1 is MDHEN and CDR2 is SYDVKM. The V gene end was trimmed by 6 bases and the J gene end by 10 bases; junction bases not matched to a gene: 9. The chain's CDR3 is CASSITGGSVYTF. DNA of the CDR3: TGTGCCAGCAGCATCACAGGGGGCAGCGTCTACACCTTC.

This clone was found once. The genes are TRBV5-1 and TRBJ1-2; D unresolved. Germline CDR1 reads SGHRS; CDR2 reads YFSETQ. V was cut by 0 bases and J by 2 bases, with 11 bases left in between. This CDR3 is 15 amino acids long. CDR3 region: CASSLDPPRNYGYTF. CDR3 in DNA: TGCGCCAGCAGCTTGGATCCCCCAAGAAACTATGGCTACACCTTC.

The J gene is TRBJ1-1, the V gene TRBV10-2; D is unclear. V lost 4 bases to trimming and J lost 4 bases, with 13 bases between them. The CDR3 totals 14 residues. CDR1 WSHSY and CDR2 SAAADI come from the germline V gene. CDR3 in amino acids: CASSGLGLSTEAFF. CDR3 in DNA: TGCGCCAGCAGTGGGTTGGGTCTCAGCACTGAAGCTTTCTTT.

V and J are TRBV7-9 and TRBJ1-2; possible D gene TRBD1, 5 bases. Germline V gives CDR1 SEHNR, CDR2 FQNEAQ (reference sequence). V was clipped by 2 bases and J by 0 bases, with 10 bases between them. This CDR3 has 15 residues. The DNA for the CDR3 is TGTGCCAGCAGCTTAACAGGCGGATCTAACTATGGCTACACCTTC. As protein: CASSLTGGSNYGYTF.

The rearrangement uses TRBV5-1 and TRBJ1-4; tentatively, D is TRBD1 (6 bases). Germline CDR1 is SGHRS and CDR2 is YFSETQ. This CDR3 is built from 15 residues. The V end lost 0 bases, the J end lost 7 bases, and 13 bases lay between the germline ends. The CDR3 bases are TGCGCCAGCAGCTTGGTTGAACAGGGCGGTGAAAAACTGTTTTTT. Its protein is CASSLVEQGGEKLFF.